The clone carrying this TCR beta chain was seen many times. This sample was taken from a study of T cells in Graves' hyperthyroidism and ophthalmopathy. RNA transcripts yielded amplified TCR beta CDR3 regions. First-round RT-PCR of the TCR CDR3 relied on the HTBI primer set. One entry per CDR3 protein, called by TCRdb with MiXCR from the multiplex PCR reads. The table has around 300,000 distinct CDR3 sequences, less than 30% seen once. Patients were aged 18 to 65, had disease duration under 2 months, and had newly diagnosed hyperthyroidism. Sampled blood dates from first hyperthyroidism diagnosis, and it precedes any ophthalmopathy symptoms. A roughly 10 ml volume of fresh peripheral blood provided the PBMCs. This sequence was found in a man aged 35 to 55 with Graves' hyperthyroidism that later progressed to Graves' ophthalmopathy. The sequencing sample was made of blood.

CDR3 nucleotide sequence: TGTGCCAGCAGCCCCTCCTATGAAGCTTTCTTT. It codes for CASSPSYEAFF. The chain couples TRBV11-2 to TRBJ1-1; D not certain. In germline, CDR1 is SGHAT, CDR2 FQNNGV. The CDR3 consists of 11 residues. Trimming shortened V by 5 bases and J by 7 bases, and 8 bases separated the two germline ends.